This TCR beta chain was captured by sequencing in a study of OX40 agonist ivuxolimab in advanced cancers. Across the study: Prior anti-PD-1, anti-PD-L1 or anti-CTLA-4 therapy was allowed; about 39% had some. General study findings and limits: Near-lowest levels of clonal expansion characterized partial responders at 0.1-3.0 mg/kg.

TCRdb's table, derived via immunoSEQ multiplex PCR, lists solely in-frame clones and lacks some. The data show 95,000 to 150,000 clones, 80% to 95% seen once. Turning to this clone: Its matching antigen is unknown.

The sequencing used CD4+ or CD8+ T cells sorted from blood, collected in a trial of the OX40 agonist ivuxolimab. This clonotype originated in an adult with an advanced solid tumor such as melanoma, head and neck, liver or kidney cancer.

The CDR3 region is CASSLEWGGYTF. The CDR3 DNA is TGCGCCAGCAGCTTGGAGTGGGGAGGCTACACCTTC. The chain carries TRBV5-1 and TRBJ1-2; D is unclear. In germline, CDR1 is SGHRS, CDR2 YFSETQ. CDR3 length equals 12 residues. Trimming removed 0 bases from V and 8 bases from J, with 8 bases in between. The whole variable domain, filled in from reference TRBV5-1 and TRBJ1-2, reads KAGVTQTPRYLIKTRGQQVTLSCSPISGHRSVSWYQQTPGQGLQFLFEYFSETQRNKGNFPGRFSGRQFSNSRSEMNVSTLELGDSALYLCASSLEWGGYTFGSGTRLTVV.